Below are 30 T cell receptor beta chains sequenced from a single sample in a study of identical twins. TCRdb reprocessed the 5' RACE reads via MiXCR and lists one record per CDR3 protein. Of a few hundred thousand distinct CDR3 sequences in the sample, roughly an eighth were seen once. The same sample was also used in a study of yellow fever vaccine responses in identical twins.

The sample was CD4+ T cells sorted from blood. The receptor set was obtained from a woman in her late teens or twenties in good health.

This clonotype has just a few counts. The chain uses TRBV5-6 and TRBJ2-3; 10 bases agree with TRBD2. The junction had 11 bases not matched to a gene; V was cut back by 0 bases and J by 7 bases. CDR1 and CDR2 from the germline V gene are SGHDT and YYEEEE. The CDR3 is 17 amino acids. CDR3: CASSLEGLAGEPNTQYF. Here the CDR3 DNA reads TGTGCCAGCAGCTTGGAAGGGCTAGCGGGAGAGCCAAATACGCAGTATTTT.

CDR3 sequence reads: CASRLEDRVNTEAFF. Written as DNA, the CDR3 is TGTGCCAGCAGACTTGAGGACAGGGTGAACACTGAAGCTTTCTTT. The chain combines TRBV7-3 with TRBJ1-1; 8 bases agree with TRBD1. The germline V gene encodes CDR1 SGHTA and CDR2 FQGTGA. The CDR3 consists of 15 residues. After removal of 6 bases from V and 0 bases from J, the junction contained 6 bases not matched to a gene.

This clonotype was seen a few times. The V gene is TRBV2, the J gene TRBJ1-5; perhaps TRBD1 as D (5 bases). The germline gives CDR1 SNHLY, CDR2 FYNNEI. The length of the CDR3 is 15 residues. V was cut by 1 base and J by 3 bases, with 10 bases left in between. In DNA, the CDR3 is TGTGCCAGCAGTGAAGAACCAGGACACAATCAGCCCCAGCATTTT. It yields the protein CASSEEPGHNQPQHF.

This clonotype was observed a handful of times. V gene TRBV3-1 combines with J gene TRBJ2-1; 8 nucleotides align to TRBD2. Germline V gene sequence: CDR1 LGHDT, CDR2 YNNKEL (reference sequence). J was trimmed by 9 bases and V by 1 base; bases with no gene match: 8. The length of the CDR3 is 15 residues. This CDR3 is CASSQGTGGPIEQFF. In nucleotides, the CDR3 is TGTGCCAGCAGCCAAGGGACGGGGGGGCCCATTGAGCAGTTCTTC.

V usage is TRBV10-2 and J usage is TRBJ2-5, with 8 bases identical to TRBD2. This CDR3 spans 14 amino acids. The trim removed 6 bases at V and 5 bases at J, leaving 8 bases unmatched. Germline CDR1 WSHSY, CDR2 SAAADI. CDR3 protein: CASRAGTRVETQYF. The CDR3 DNA is TGCGCCAGCAGGGCCGGGACTAGGGTTGAGACCCAGTACTTC.

This clonotype was seen ten or more times. The gene calls are TRBV12-3 or TRBV12-4 and TRBJ2-1; D gene unclear. The CDR3 has 16 amino acids. Deletions cut 7 bases from V and 4 bases from J, with 20 bases between. This CDR3 reads CASTTSDHYPYNEQFF. In DNA, the CDR3 is TGTGCCAGCACCACCTCGGACCACTACCCTTACAATGAGCAGTTCTTC.

This chain links TRBV20-1 with TRBJ2-1; 10 bases align to TRBD2. Germline CDR1 and CDR2: DFQATT and SNEGSKA (reference sequence). V lost 3 bases and J lost 0; bases outside the gene matches: 5. The CDR3 has 16 residues. The CDR3 here is CSARNPSGSSYNEQFF. CDR3 nucleotides: TGCAGTGCTAGGAACCCTAGCGGGAGCTCCTACAATGAGCAGTTCTTC.

This clonotype showed up many times. The chain is built from TRBV10-3 and TRBJ1-5; no definite D call. Germline lookup yields CDR1 ENHRY and CDR2 SYGVKD. CDR3 size: 13 residues. V gave up 0 bases and J gave up 5 bases, with 5 bases separating them. The CDR3 bases are TGTGCCATCAGTGAGTCGCCCGATCAGCCCCAGCATTTT. This encodes CAISESPDQPQHF.

This clonotype has only a few counts. The rearrangement links TRBV28 to TRBJ2-3, with D perhaps being TRBD1 or TRBD2 (5 bases each). The germline gives CDR1 MDHEN, CDR2 SYDVKM. V was trimmed by 1 base and J by 10 bases, leaving 15 bases between them. The CDR3 has 14 residues. The CDR3 region is CASSLLGPLFPQYF. CDR3 sequence (DNA): TGTGCCAGCAGTTTATTGGGACCCCTCTTTCCGCAGTATTTT.

This clonotype has a handful of counts. The chain combines TRBV12-3 or TRBV12-4 with TRBJ1-2, with D uncertain. The ends were cut back, 2 bases at V and 9 bases at J, with 7 bases in the middle. This CDR3 has 11 amino acids. The DNA for the CDR3 is TGTGCCAGCAGTTTATCTGATAGCTACACCTTC. This gives the protein CASSLSDSYTF.

The chain carries TRBV6-5 and TRBJ2-1, with 12 bases lining up with TRBD2. CDR3 length: 15 amino acids. CDR1 and CDR2 from the germline V gene are MNHEY and SVGAGI. The V gene end was trimmed by 2 bases and the J gene end by 12 bases; junction bases not matched to a gene: 8. The CDR3 here is CASSYDGLAGKRQFF. In DNA form, the CDR3 reads TGTGCCAGCAGTTACGACGGACTAGCGGGGAAGCGGCAGTTCTTC.

The chain has TRBV7-2 and TRBJ2-3; TRBD1 aligns across 8 bases. Germline V gene data show CDR1 as SGHTA and CDR2 as FQGNSA. After removal of 5 bases from V and 5 bases from J, the junction contained 9 bases not matched to a gene. The CDR3 sequence is 15 residues long. In nucleotides, the CDR3 is TGTGCCAGCAGCCCCGACAGGGGCGCCAGAGATACGCAGTATTTT. This codes for CASSPDRGARDTQYF.

The chain couples TRBV3-1 to TRBJ2-2, with D perhaps TRBD2 (6 bases). The V gene lost 0 bases and the J gene lost 5 bases, with 13 bases spanning the gap. This CDR3 contains 16 residues. In germline, CDR1 is LGHDT, CDR2 YNNKEL (reference sequence). The CDR3 nucleotides read TGTGCCAGCAGCCAAGATGGGGCAGGGAGGACCGGGGAGCTGTTTTTT. It codes for CASSQDGAGRTGELFF. The variable domain in full, with the rest retrieved from reference TRBV3-1 and TRBJ2-2, is DTAVSQTPKYLVTQMGNDKSIKCEQNLGHDTMYWYKQDSKKFLKIMFSYNNKELIINETVPNRFSPKSPDKAHLNLHINSLELGDSAVYFCASSQDGAGRTGELFFGEGSRLTVL.

This clonotype showed up just a few times. J is TRBJ2-5 and V is TRBV18, with D perhaps given as TRBD1 or TRBD2 (6 bases each). Trimming stripped 0 bases from V and 5 bases from J, with 13 bases between. Germline CDR1 reads KGHSH; CDR2 reads LQKENI. The CDR3 has 15 residues. In DNA, the CDR3 is TGTGCCAGCTCACCACCCCAGCGAGGGGGGGAGACCCAGTACTTC. This encodes CASSPPQRGGETQYF. The complete variable domain, with remaining parts taken from reference TRBV18 and TRBJ2-5, reads NAGVMQNPRHLVRRRGQEARLRCSPMKGHSHVYWYRQLPEEGLKFMVYLQKENIIDESGMPKERFSAEFPKEGPSILRIQQVVRGDSAAYFCASSPPQRGGETQYFGPGTRLLVL.

This clonotype was counted between two and nine times. The chain joins TRBV18 to TRBJ1-1, with 9 bases lining up with TRBD1. Germline CDR1 reads KGHSH; CDR2 reads LQKENI. Unmatched junction bases numbered 4, after V lost 3 bases and J lost 5 bases. The CDR3 extends over 14 amino acids. The CDR3 here is CASSPNDRGTEAFF. In nucleotides, the CDR3 is TGTGCCAGCTCACCGAACGACAGGGGGACTGAAGCTTTCTTT.

This clonotype was seen a few times. CDR3 sequence (DNA): TGTGCCTGGAATTATCGGGTCTCTGGAAACACCATATATTTT. Translated: CAWNYRVSGNTIYF. The rearrangement uses TRBV30 and TRBJ1-3; D remains unclear. Germline values: CDR1 GTSNPN, CDR2 SVGIG (reference sequence). The V gene lost 4 bases and the J gene lost 0 bases, with 10 bases spanning the gap. CDR3 length: 14 residues. Supplemented by reference TRBV30 and TRBJ1-3, the full variable domain reads SQTIHQWPATLVQPVGSPLSLECTVEGTSNPNLYWYRQAAGRGLQLLFYSVGIGQISSEVPQNLSASRPQDRQFILSSKKLLLSDSGFYLCAWNYRVSGNTIYFGEGSWLTVV.

The chain uses TRBV7-9 and TRBJ1-1; TRBD1 agrees at 11 bases. Germline trimming cut 8 bases from V and 0 bases from J; bases unmatched to any gene: 8. Germline V gene data show CDR1 as SEHNR and CDR2 as FQNEAQ (reference sequence). This CDR3 has 16 amino acids. CDR3 bases: TGTGCCAGCCGCGGACAGGGGGCCCTCATGAACACTGAAGCTTTCTTT. Its translation: CASRGQGALMNTEAFF.

The rearrangement links TRBV7-2 to TRBJ1-3; D is unclear. The V and J ends lost 5 bases and 1 base respectively, with 15 bases between them. The CDR3 runs 16 residues. CDR1 is SGHTA and CDR2 is FQGNSA in the germline V gene. The CDR3 region is CASSLEPQGSGNTIYF. Here the CDR3 DNA reads TGTGCCAGCAGCCTAGAGCCTCAAGGGTCTGGAAACACCATATATTTT.

The chain employs TRBV20-1 and TRBJ2-3, with D unclear. The germline CDR1 and CDR2 sequences are DFQATT and SNEGSKA (reference sequence). The V and J ends lost 2 bases and 0 bases respectively, with 12 bases between them. This CDR3 is built from 15 residues. CDR3 DNA sequence: TGCAGTGCTAGAAGTGGATCTACTAGCACAGATACGCAGTATTTT. It is translated as CSARSGSTSTDTQYF.

The chain uses TRBV7-9 and TRBJ2-2; 9 bases line up with TRBD2. This CDR3 has 15 amino acids. Looked up from germline, CDR1 is SEHNR and CDR2 is FQNEAQ (reference sequence). The J segment lost 3 bases and the V segment lost 6 bases, leaving 5 bases of the junction unmatched. The CDR3 loop is CASRRAGGDTGELFF. The CDR3 nucleotides read TGTGCCAGCAGACGAGCGGGAGGCGACACCGGGGAGCTGTTTTTT.

The chain carries TRBV5-1 and TRBJ2-3; D is unresolved. The CDR3 totals 16 residues. Trimming took off 0 bases at V and 2 bases at J, with 13 bases between the two ends. Germline V gene lookup returns CDR1 SGHRS and CDR2 YFSETQ. For the CDR3, the DNA is TGCGCCAGCAGCTTGGCCCAGCTACAATCCACAGATACGCAGTATTTT. Translation gives CASSLAQLQSTDTQYF.

The sample holds a few counts of this clonotype. V is TRBV5-1 and J is TRBJ2-3; 10 bases map to TRBD2. Germline CDR1 SGHRS, CDR2 YFSETQ. The CDR3 is 18 residues long. Trimming took 4 bases from V and 0 from J; bases not matched to a gene: 11. CDR3 in DNA: TGCGCCAGCAGCCAAGGGGCTAGCGGGAGTTTTAGCACAGATACGCAGTATTTT. Protein: CASSQGASGSFSTDTQYF.

The chain uses TRBV28 and TRBJ2-5; D is unresolved. The V end lost 3 bases, the J end lost 2 bases, and 16 bases lay between the germline ends. The CDR3 loop spans 16 amino acids. The germline V gene encodes CDR1 MDHEN and CDR2 SYDVKM. The CDR3 protein is CASSFTMAAGQETQYF. The CDR3 DNA sequence: TGTGCCAGCAGTTTCACGATGGCGGCAGGTCAAGAGACCCAGTACTTC.

The chain uses TRBV20-1 and TRBJ2-1; D gene ambiguous. This CDR3 region has 14 residues. The V end lost 0 bases, the J end lost 10 bases, and 16 bases lay between the germline ends. From germline, CDR1 is DFQATT and CDR2 SNEGSKA (reference sequence). In DNA form, the CDR3 reads TGCAGTGCTAGAGATCCTAGAGCAGCCGAGGAGCAGTTCTTC. Protein product: CSARDPRAAEEQFF.

This clonotype has more than one count but fewer than ten. The chain couples TRBV4-3 to TRBJ2-3; 10 bases fit TRBD2. Looked up from germline, CDR1 is LGHNA and CDR2 is YSLEER. CDR3 length equals 19 residues. Trimming at V came to 1 base and at J to 2 bases, leaving 12 bases not matched to a gene. The CDR3 DNA reads as TGCGCCAGCAGCCAAGGAATCACCCTAACTAGCGGGAACACAGATACGCAGTATTTT. It specifies CASSQGITLTSGNTDTQYF.

The V gene is TRBV7-2, the J gene TRBJ2-5; D unclear. Trimming shortened V by 1 base and J by 4 bases, and 16 bases separated the two germline ends. The CDR3 sequence is 16 residues long. The V gene's germline CDR1 is SGHTA and CDR2 FQGNSA. The CDR3 nucleotides are TGTGCCAGCAGCTTAGAGGAAGCTCTTAATAGAGAGACCCAGTACTTC. Translation gives CASSLEEALNRETQYF.

The genes are TRBV6-1 and TRBJ2-6; D is undetermined. The CDR3 sequence is 15 residues long. The germline V and J ends were trimmed by 7 bases and 0 bases, with 10 bases remaining between them. Germline assignment: CDR1 MNHNS and CDR2 SASEGT. The CDR3 coding sequence is TGTGCCAGCACCGCACTTAGCTCTGGGGCCAACGTCCTGACTTTC. Residues: CASTALSSGANVLTF.

This clonotype occurred many times. An end of the junction does not agree with germline; a read error may underlie this. The chain recombines TRBV7-9 with TRBJ2-3, with unresolved D. The CDR3 spans 14 residues. CDR1 and CDR2 (germline): SEHNR, FQNEAQ (reference sequence). CDR3 nucleotide sequence: TGCGCCAGCAGCTTCGGCAGCTCAACAGATACGCAGTATTTT. Encoded protein: CASSFGSSTDTQYF.

At least ten counts were recorded for this clonotype. The chain employs TRBV4-1 and TRBJ2-2; perhaps TRBD2 as D (5 bases). V was pared by 3 bases and J by 11 bases, with 10 bases between. CDR1 and CDR2 (germline): MGHRA, YSYEKL. CDR3 length equals 12 residues. CDR3 sequence (DNA): TGCGCCAGCAGCCAGTTAGCGAGCGAGCTGTTTTTT. Translated: CASSQLASELFF.

The sample holds a few counts of this clonotype. The rearrangement uses TRBV29-1 and TRBJ2-7; 7 nucleotides agree with TRBD1. The CDR3 spans 14 residues. In germline, CDR1 is SQVTM, CDR2 ANQGSEA. V lost 5 bases, J lost 1 base, and 8 bases stayed unmatched. CDR3 nucleotides: TGCAGCGTTACCCGACAGGGTAGGTCCTACGAGCAGTACTTC. Its protein is CSVTRQGRSYEQYF.